The rows below give T cell receptor beta chains drawn from one sample of a study of T cell responses to AZD1222 COVID-19 vaccine. Measured with immunoSEQ multiplex PCR; TCRdb has only the in-frame clones, and not every one. The sample has approximately 77,000 clones; under 95% are singletons. The sequencing here drew on peripheral blood, taken on day 0 of MenACWY control vaccination. These receptors all come from an adult in good health. Both conserved end residues are part of each CDR3. D genes are given only for firm matches. A row's size may be missing; if present it is once, few, many or a size class.

clone size: NA; D gene: NA; J gene: TRBJ2-7; V gene: TRBV18; CDR3 protein: CASSQGPLLYEQYF; CDR3 DNA: TGTGCCAGCTCGCAGGGGCCCCTTTTGTACGAGCAGTACTTC
clone size: NA; D gene: NA; J gene: TRBJ2-1; V gene: TRBV29-1; CDR3 protein: CSVLPGVDEQFF; CDR3 DNA: TGCAGCGTTCTGCCCGGAGTGGATGAGCAGTTCTTC
clone size: NA; D gene: NA; J gene: TRBJ1-5; V gene: TRBV6-1; CDR3 protein: CASSEGDGARGPQHF; CDR3 DNA: TGTGCCAGCAGTGAAGGGGACGGAGCAAGGGGGCCCCAGCATTTT
clone size: NA; D gene: TRBD2; J gene: TRBJ2-7; V gene: TRBV7-2; CDR3 protein: CASSFTGTSGGRTSYEQYF; CDR3 DNA: TGTGCCAGCAGCTTCACCGGGACTAGCGGGGGACGCACCTCCTACGAGCAGTACTTC
clone size: NA; D gene: TRBD1; J gene: TRBJ1-4; V gene: TRBV20-1; CDR3 protein: CSASPGQGADLEKLFF; CDR3 DNA: TGCAGTGCTAGTCCGGGACAGGGGGCGGATTTGGAAAAACTGTTTTTT
clone size: few; D gene: NA; J gene: TRBJ1-1; V gene: TRBV3-1/TRBV3-2; CDR3 protein: CASSPLSGRVTEAFF; CDR3 DNA: TGTGCCAGCAGCCCCCTTTCAGGGAGAGTGACTGAAGCTTTCTTT
clone size: NA; D gene: TRBD2; J gene: TRBJ2-7; V gene: TRBV6-5; CDR3 protein: CASSYSGADSYEQYF; CDR3 DNA: TGTGCCAGCAGTTACAGCGGGGCCGACTCCTACGAGCAGTACTTC
clone size: once; D gene: TRBD1; J gene: TRBJ1-1; V gene: TRBV10-1; CDR3 protein: CASSDSIGQGGPEAFF; CDR3 DNA: TGCGCCAGCAGCGACTCAATAGGACAGGGAGGCCCTGAAGCTTTCTTT
clone size: NA; D gene: NA; J gene: TRBJ2-7; V gene: TRBV4-3; CDR3 protein: CASSQDVGGYEQYF; CDR3 DNA: TGCGCCAGCAGCCAAGATGTGGGGGGCTACGAGCAGTACTTC
clone size: NA; D gene: NA; J gene: TRBJ1-5; V gene: TRBV15; CDR3 protein: CATSSETVNQPQHF; CDR3 DNA: TGTGCCACCAGCAGTGAGACCGTTAATCAGCCCCAGCATTTT
clone size: NA; D gene: TRBD1; J gene: TRBJ1-4; V gene: TRBV29-1; CDR3 protein: CSATGTGDEKLFF; CDR3 DNA: TGCAGCGCCACCGGGACAGGGGATGAAAAACTGTTTTTT
clone size: NA; D gene: NA; J gene: TRBJ1-2; V gene: TRBV7-9; CDR3 protein: CASSPMSIYGYTF; CDR3 DNA: TGTGCCAGCAGCCCGATGTCCATCTATGGCTACACCTTC
clone size: NA; D gene: NA; J gene: TRBJ1-3; V gene: TRBV3-1/TRBV3-2; CDR3 protein: CASRGGDTIYF; CDR3 DNA: TGTGCCAGCAGAGGGGGTGACACCATATATTTT
clone size: NA; D gene: TRBD2; J gene: TRBJ2-7; V gene: TRBV6-4; CDR3 protein: CASKALAGDAEQYF; CDR3 DNA: TGTGCCAGCAAGGCTTTAGCGGGAGATGCTGAGCAGTACTTC
clone size: NA; D gene: NA; J gene: TRBJ1-1; V gene: TRBV14; CDR3 protein: CASSRWQGNTEAFF; CDR3 DNA: TGTGCCAGCAGCCGGTGGCAGGGGAACACTGAAGCTTTCTTT
clone size: NA; D gene: TRBD1; J gene: TRBJ2-7; V gene: TRBV28; CDR3 protein: CASSEVTGGHLGEQYF; CDR3 DNA: TGTGCCAGCAGTGAAGTAACAGGGGGTCATCTTGGGGAGCAGTACTTC
clone size: NA; D gene: NA; J gene: TRBJ1-2; V gene: TRBV19; CDR3 protein: CASSWDGHGYTF; CDR3 DNA: TGTGCCAGTAGTTGGGACGGACATGGCTACACCTTC
clone size: NA; D gene: NA; J gene: TRBJ2-7; V gene: TRBV10-3; CDR3 protein: CAISESGSTYEQYF; CDR3 DNA: TGTGCCATCAGTGAGTCAGGGTCTACCTACGAGCAGTACTTC
clone size: NA; D gene: NA; J gene: TRBJ2-5; V gene: TRBV2; CDR3 protein: CASSGETQYF; CDR3 DNA: TGTGCCAGCAGTGGTGAGACCCAGTACTTC
clone size: NA; D gene: NA; J gene: TRBJ2-1; V gene: TRBV9; CDR3 protein: CASSVEGDEQFF; CDR3 DNA: TGTGCCAGCAGCGTAGAAGGGGATGAGCAGTTCTTC
clone size: NA; D gene: TRBD2; J gene: TRBJ2-1; V gene: TRBV7-6; CDR3 protein: CASSLVRGDNEQFF; CDR3 DNA: TGTGCCAGCAGCTTAGTGCGGGGGGACAATGAGCAGTTCTTC
clone size: NA; D gene: TRBD1; J gene: TRBJ2-3; V gene: TRBV24-1; CDR3 protein: CATSDPRTGGTDTQYF; CDR3 DNA: TGTGCCACCAGTGATCCGCGGACAGGGGGCACAGATACGCAGTATTTT
clone size: NA; D gene: NA; J gene: TRBJ2-1; V gene: TRBV9; CDR3 protein: CASSVWWGAAYNEQFF; CDR3 DNA: TGTGCCAGCAGCGTTTGGTGGGGGGCCGCCTACAATGAGCAGTTCTTC
clone size: NA; D gene: TRBD1; J gene: TRBJ2-4; V gene: TRBV5-1; CDR3 protein: CASSVNRGDSNIQYF; CDR3 DNA: TGCGCCAGCAGCGTGAACAGGGGTGATTCGAACATTCAGTACTTC
clone size: NA; D gene: TRBD2; J gene: TRBJ2-7; V gene: TRBV6-5; CDR3 protein: CASRGTSGGNYEQYF; CDR3 DNA: TGTGCCAGCAGGGGGACTAGCGGGGGGAACTACGAGCAGTACTTC
clone size: NA; D gene: TRBD1; J gene: TRBJ2-7; V gene: TRBV11-2; CDR3 protein: CASREVHRGEEQYF; CDR3 DNA: TGTGCCAGCAGGGAAGTCCACAGGGGTGAAGAGCAGTACTTC
clone size: NA; D gene: NA; J gene: TRBJ2-5; V gene: TRBV6-1; CDR3 protein: CASSDQGQETQYF; CDR3 DNA: TGTGCCAGCAGTGACCAGGGGCAAGAGACCCAGTACTTC
clone size: NA; D gene: TRBD2; J gene: TRBJ2-3; V gene: TRBV28; CDR3 protein: CASSYGTSGTDTQYF; CDR3 DNA: TGTGCCAGCAGTTATGGGACTAGCGGGACAGATACGCAGTATTTT
clone size: NA; D gene: NA; J gene: TRBJ2-4; V gene: TRBV4-3; CDR3 protein: CASSQDVKNIQYF; CDR3 DNA: TGCGCCAGCAGCCAAGACGTCAAAAACATTCAGTACTTC
clone size: NA; D gene: TRBD2; J gene: TRBJ2-3; V gene: TRBV9; CDR3 protein: CASSAAGGGKSTDTQYF; CDR3 DNA: TGTGCCAGCAGCGCGGCGGGCGGGGGGAAAAGCACAGATACGCAGTATTTT
clone size: NA; D gene: NA; J gene: TRBJ2-5; V gene: TRBV21-1; CDR3 protein: CAIQESTAQETQYF; CDR3 DNA: TGTGCCATACAGGAGTCGACAGCCCAAGAGACCCAGTACTTC
clone size: few; D gene: TRBD1; J gene: TRBJ1-4; V gene: TRBV28; CDR3 protein: CASSIEAGQGNEKLFF; CDR3 DNA: TGTGCCAGCAGCATAGAAGCGGGACAGGGTAATGAAAAACTGTTTTTT
clone size: once; D gene: TRBD1; J gene: TRBJ1-5; V gene: TRBV3-1/TRBV3-2; CDR3 protein: CASSLTTGGSNQPQHF; CDR3 DNA: TGTGCCAGCAGCCTGACGACAGGGGGCTCCAATCAGCCCCAGCATTTT
clone size: NA; D gene: TRBD2; J gene: TRBJ2-2; V gene: TRBV2; CDR3 protein: CASSTAGGPTGELFF; CDR3 DNA: TGTGCCAGCAGTACGGCGGGGGGCCCCACCGGGGAGCTGTTTTTT
clone size: NA; D gene: TRBD1; J gene: TRBJ2-5; V gene: TRBV30; CDR3 protein: CAWSKRQGLRETQYF; CDR3 DNA: TGTGCCTGGAGTAAACGACAGGGGTTGCGAGAGACCCAGTACTTC
clone size: NA; D gene: TRBD1; J gene: TRBJ2-2; V gene: TRBV19; CDR3 protein: CASREGQGANTGELFF; CDR3 DNA: TGTGCCAGTAGGGAGGGACAGGGGGCGAACACCGGGGAGCTGTTTTTT
clone size: once; D gene: NA; J gene: TRBJ2-7; V gene: TRBV21-1; CDR3 protein: CASSNRGVLPTLYEQYF; CDR3 DNA: TGTGCCAGCAGCAACAGGGGAGTCCTTCCCACCCTTTACGAGCAGTACTTC
clone size: NA; D gene: TRBD1; J gene: TRBJ1-1; V gene: TRBV19; CDR3 protein: CASSIHRTGVTEAFF; CDR3 DNA: TGTGCCAGTAGTATCCACAGGACAGGGGTCACTGAAGCTTTCTTT
clone size: NA; D gene: NA; J gene: TRBJ1-5; V gene: TRBV24-1; CDR3 protein: CATSEAGGNQPQHF; CDR3 DNA: TGTGCCACCAGTGAGGCGGGTGGCAATCAGCCCCAGCATTTT
clone size: NA; D gene: TRBD1; J gene: TRBJ2-5; V gene: TRBV7-2; CDR3 protein: CASSLMSGTGVETQYF; CDR3 DNA: TGTGCCAGCAGCTTAATGAGTGGGACAGGGGTGGAGACCCAGTACTTC
clone size: NA; D gene: TRBD1; J gene: TRBJ2-2; V gene: TRBV24-1; CDR3 protein: CATSLGQDFTGELFF; CDR3 DNA: TGTGCCACCAGTTTAGGACAGGATTTCACCGGGGAGCTGTTTTTT
clone size: NA; D gene: NA; J gene: TRBJ1-1; V gene: TRBV6-6; CDR3 protein: CASSRANTEAFF; CDR3 DNA: TGTGCCAGCAGTCGGGCCAACACTGAAGCTTTCTTT
clone size: NA; D gene: TRBD2; J gene: TRBJ2-1; V gene: TRBV5-1; CDR3 protein: CASSFLAGGNEQFF; CDR3 DNA: TGCGCCAGCAGCTTCCTAGCGGGGGGGAATGAGCAGTTCTTC
clone size: NA; D gene: NA; J gene: TRBJ1-2; V gene: TRBV28; CDR3 protein: CASTGNGYTF; CDR3 DNA: TGTGCCAGCACGGGGAATGGCTACACCTTC
clone size: NA; D gene: TRBD1; J gene: TRBJ1-1; V gene: TRBV15; CDR3 protein: CATSNYRGGEAFF; CDR3 DNA: TGTGCCACCAGCAATTACAGGGGAGGTGAAGCTTTCTTT
clone size: NA; D gene: NA; J gene: TRBJ2-7; V gene: TRBV2; CDR3 protein: CASSELGMPGREQYF; CDR3 DNA: TGTGCCAGCAGTGAACTAGGCATGCCGGGGCGTGAGCAGTACTTC
clone size: NA; D gene: NA; J gene: TRBJ2-7; V gene: TRBV15; CDR3 protein: CATGNGGGYEQYF; CDR3 DNA: TGTGCCACCGGGAACGGAGGGGGCTACGAGCAGTACTTC
clone size: NA; D gene: NA; J gene: TRBJ2-7; V gene: TRBV23-1; CDR3 protein: CASRRYRNTYEQYF; CDR3 DNA: TGCGCCAGCAGGAGATATAGAAATACCTACGAGCAGTACTTC
clone size: once; D gene: NA; J gene: TRBJ2-3; V gene: TRBV29-1; CDR3 protein: CSVEGGTFFDTQYF; CDR3 DNA: TGCAGCGTTGAAGGCGGGACCTTCTTCGATACGCAGTATTTT
clone size: once; D gene: NA; J gene: TRBJ1-1; V gene: TRBV10-3; CDR3 protein: CATKVSGETEAFF; CDR3 DNA: TGTGCCACCAAGGTTTCGGGGGAGACTGAAGCTTTCTTT
clone size: NA; D gene: NA; J gene: TRBJ1-1; V gene: TRBV7-6; CDR3 protein: CASSPLPESGWSTEAFF; CDR3 DNA: TGTGCCAGCAGCCCCCTCCCCGAAAGCGGGTGGAGCACTGAAGCTTTCTTT
clone size: NA; D gene: NA; J gene: TRBJ2-1; V gene: TRBV7-9; CDR3 protein: CASSLIRANEQFF; CDR3 DNA: TGTGCCAGCAGCTTAATAAGGGCCAATGAGCAGTTCTTC
clone size: NA; D gene: TRBD2; J gene: TRBJ2-5; V gene: TRBV3-1/TRBV3-2; CDR3 protein: CASSHQPGLAGEDQETQYF; CDR3 DNA: TGTGCCAGCAGCCACCAACCGGGACTAGCGGGAGAGGACCAAGAGACCCAGTACTTC
clone size: NA; D gene: TRBD2; J gene: TRBJ2-1; V gene: TRBV27; CDR3 protein: CASSFLTSGSSEQFF; CDR3 DNA: TGTGCCAGCAGTTTTCTCACTAGCGGGAGTAGTGAGCAGTTCTTC
clone size: NA; D gene: NA; J gene: TRBJ2-7; V gene: TRBV7-9; CDR3 protein: CASSLDHWEQYF; CDR3 DNA: TGTGCCAGCAGCTTAGACCATTGGGAGCAGTACTTC
clone size: NA; D gene: TRBD1; J gene: TRBJ2-7; V gene: TRBV5-1; CDR3 protein: CASRRTGANEQYF; CDR3 DNA: TGCGCCAGCCGAAGGACAGGGGCCAACGAGCAGTACTTC